This T cell receptor beta chain is drawn from a study of blood T cell repertoires in COVID-19. As for the study in general: Collection of acute and convalescent COVID-19 samples took place in the United States, Italy and Spain. T cells, B-cell-depleted T cells, or PBMCs provided the cDNA or gDNA that served as material.

Patients in Seattle were enrolled during active infection, then followed longitudinally. Trimming removed 6 bases from V and 5 bases from J; junction bases left unmatched: 5. This CDR3 contains 15 residues. Germline V gene sequence: CDR1 MNHEY, CDR2 SVGAGI. In the authors' workflow: Quantification of nucleated cells was approximated via reference gene primer amplification. Method: immunoSEQ multiplex PCR; TCRdb's copy keeps in-frame clones and lacks some. Clone size and the V and J calls come from that table; the DNA yielded D and trimming. The profile covers around 300,000 clones, with around 91% appearing a single time and about 1% taken by the ten largest.

This rearrangement joins TRBV6-5 to TRBJ1-6, with 9 bases lining up with TRBD1. This clonotype originated in a middle-aged woman with COVID-19, enrolled during active disease. The sequenced material came from peripheral blood. The CDR3 loop is CASRLDRGDNSPLHF. The CDR3 nucleotides read TGTGCCAGCAGGCTAGACAGGGGGGATAATTCACCCCTCCACTTT.